These 15 T cell receptor beta chains came from one sample sequenced in a study of T cells after yellow fever vaccination. MiXCR was run by TCRdb on the 5' RACE reads, yielding one entry per CDR3 protein. This sample carries 200,000 to 300,000 distinct CDR3 sequences, roughly 3.7% of them seen once, and the ten largest clones take around 19%. The sequencing here drew on PBMCs, taken 15 days after the yellow fever booster vaccination. The receptors shown here come from a man between 18 and 35 years old who received the YFV17D yellow fever vaccine.

V and J are TRBV7-6 and TRBJ2-2, with 9 bases matching TRBD1. V trimming: 5 bases; J trimming: 6 bases; junction bases outside the gene matches: 4. From germline, CDR1 is SGHVS and CDR2 FNYEAQ. The CDR3 is 14 amino acids. This CDR3 is CASSVGTGSGELFF. CDR3 DNA sequence: TGTGCCAGCAGCGTGGGGACAGGGTCCGGGGAGCTGTTTTTT.

Ten or more counts support this clonotype. The chain recombines TRBV5-1 with TRBJ1-3, with no clear D. The CDR3 covers 19 residues. Trimming removed 0 bases from V and 1 base from J, with 20 bases in between. Germline CDR1 is SGHRS and CDR2 is YFSETQ. In DNA, the CDR3 is TGCGCCAGCAGCTTGGAGGGTGTGAACCACCGGTTGTCTGGAAACACCATATATTTT. It yields the protein CASSLEGVNHRLSGNTIYF. Supplemented by reference TRBV5-1 and TRBJ1-3, the full variable domain reads KAGVTQTPRYLIKTRGQQVTLSCSPISGHRSVSWYQQTPGQGLQFLFEYFSETQRNKGNFPGRFSGRQFSNSRSEMNVSTLELGDSALYLCASSLEGVNHRLSGNTIYFGEGSWLTVV.

This clonotype was observed at least ten times. This chain joins TRBV18 and TRBJ2-5; 11 bases fit TRBD1. CDR1 is KGHSH, CDR2 LQKENI, per germline. Trimming removed 6 bases from V and 3 bases from J; junction bases left unmatched: 6. CDR3 length equals 15 residues. CDR3 DNA: TGTGCCAGCTCCCGCGGGACAGGGGGAAAAGAGACCCAGTACTTC. Translated: CASSRGTGGKETQYF.

This clonotype was seen ten or more times. J is TRBJ2-5 and V is TRBV28; the D is unclear. Between the trimmed V and J ends, which lost 6 bases and 9 bases, there was a span of 14 bases. CDR1 and CDR2 from the germline V gene are MDHEN and SYDVKM. The CDR3 contains 12 residues. CDR3 in DNA: TGTGCCAGCAGCCCTGTTCACGCGGCCCAGTACTTC. This codes for CASSPVHAAQYF.

This chain links TRBV29-1 with TRBJ1-3, with D unclear. Trimming removed 2 bases at V and 8 bases at J, with 4 bases between. CDR3 length: 10 amino acids. Germline assignment: CDR1 SQVTM and CDR2 ANQGSEA. The CDR3 nucleotides read TGCAGCGTTGAACTGGACACCATATATTTT. Protein sequence: CSVELDTIYF.

This clonotype has at least ten counts. The CDR3 loop is CSAPGQGADTQYF. The CDR3 DNA reads TGCAGTGCGCCGGGACAGGGGGCAGATACGCAGTATTTT. The chain links TRBV20-1 to TRBJ2-3; 11 nucleotides match TRBD1. The CDR3 extends over 13 amino acids. After removal of 6 bases from V and 4 bases from J, the junction contained 3 bases not matched to a gene. The germline CDR1 and CDR2 sequences are DFQATT and SNEGSKA (reference sequence).

The chain carries TRBV2 and TRBJ1-5; maybe TRBD1 (5 bases). Trimming stripped 5 bases from V and 4 bases from J, with 9 bases between. CDR3 length: 13 residues. Germline CDR1 reads SNHLY; CDR2 reads FYNNEI. CDR3 sequence: CASSWQGNQPQHF. The CDR3 nucleotides are TGTGCCAGCAGTTGGCAGGGAAATCAGCCCCAGCATTTT. Full variable domain (rest looked up from reference TRBV2 and TRBJ1-5): EPEVTQTPSHQVTQMGQEVILRCVPISNHLYFYWYRQILGQKVEFLVSFYNNEISEKSEIFDDQFSVERPDGSNFTLKIRSTKLEDSAMYFCASSWQGNQPQHFGDGTRLSIL.

This clonotype has at least ten counts. The chain has TRBV15 and TRBJ1-1; tentative D call: TRBD1 (5 bases). The V gene lost 2 bases and the J gene lost 7 bases, with 14 bases spanning the gap. Germline-derived CDR1 and CDR2 are LNHNV and YYDKDF (reference sequence). The CDR3 loop spans 14 amino acids. CDR3 DNA: TGTGCCACCAGCAGACAAGACAGAGCGAATGAAGCTTTCTTT. Translating gives CATSRQDRANEAFF. The full variable domain, its missing parts supplied by reference TRBV15 and TRBJ1-1, is DAMVIQNPRYQVTQFGKPVTLSCSQTLNHNVMYWYQQKSSQAPKLLFHYYDKDFNNEADTPDNFQSRRPNTSFCFLDIRSPGLGDTAMYLCATSRQDRANEAFFGQGTRLTVV.

Ten or more counts support this clonotype. This chain connects TRBV7-2 to TRBJ1-2, with TRBD1 identical over 7 bases. J lost 3 bases, V lost 6 bases, and 4 bases had no gene match. The CDR3 has 13 residues. Germline CDR1 reads SGHTA; CDR2 reads FQGNSA. The CDR3 loop is CASSETGYYGYTF. CDR3 DNA: TGTGCCAGCAGTGAGACAGGGTACTATGGCTACACCTTC.

This clonotype occurred many times. V is TRBV9 and J is TRBJ2-4; D is unclear. CDR1 is SGDLS, CDR2 YYNGEE, per germline. Trimming shortened V by 0 bases and J by 4 bases, and 8 bases separated the two germline ends. CDR3 length: 14 residues. As DNA, the CDR3 is TGTGCCAGCAGCGTAGGGGGTGGAAAAAACATTCAGTACTTC. It is translated as CASSVGGGKNIQYF.

There are many counts of this clonotype. The chain employs TRBV6-1 and TRBJ2-1; 10 nucleotides match TRBD1. V lost 6 bases and J lost 4; bases outside the gene matches: 6. Per the germline V gene, CDR1 is MNHNS and CDR2 is SASEGT. The CDR3 is 15 amino acids. CDR3 loop: CASRQGQGLYNEQFF. The CDR3 nucleotides are TGTGCCAGCAGACAGGGACAGGGGCTATACAATGAGCAGTTCTTC.

This clonotype showed up many times. This sequence joins TRBV2 and TRBJ1-6; D call uncertain. Germline assignment: CDR1 SNHLY and CDR2 FYNNEI. V lost 4 bases, J lost 0 bases, and 7 bases lay in between. The CDR3 covers 15 residues. CDR3 residues: CASSVQSSYNSPLHF. CDR3 bases: TGTGCCAGCAGTGTCCAGAGCTCCTATAATTCACCCCTCCACTTT.

This clonotype was seen at least ten times. The rearrangement uses TRBV29-1 and TRBJ1-1; D uncertain. CDR1 and CDR2 (germline): SQVTM, ANQGSEA. This CDR3 spans 10 amino acids. The V end lost 3 bases, the J end lost 5 bases, and 4 bases lay between the germline ends. The CDR3 DNA is TGCAGCGTTGAGAGGACTGAAGCTTTCTTT. Translating it yields CSVERTEAFF.

This clonotype was detected ten times or more. This chain links TRBV9 with TRBJ2-3; tentatively, D is TRBD2 (6 bases). The germline gives CDR1 SGDLS, CDR2 YYNGEE. Deletions cut 6 bases from V and 2 bases from J, with 10 bases between. The CDR3 has 13 residues. The CDR3 sequence: CASNGGTTDTQYF. DNA for the CDR3: TGTGCCAGCAATGGAGGGACCACAGATACGCAGTATTTT.

At least ten counts were recorded for this clonotype. The chain couples TRBV7-2 to TRBJ2-7; D remains unclear. The length of the CDR3 is 15 residues. The germline V and J ends were trimmed by 0 bases and 6 bases, with 15 bases remaining between them. Germline V gives CDR1 SGHTA, CDR2 FQGNSA. The CDR3 region is CASSLAETPGREQYF. The CDR3, as DNA: TGTGCCAGCAGCTTAGCGGAGACCCCTGGTCGCGAGCAGTACTTC.